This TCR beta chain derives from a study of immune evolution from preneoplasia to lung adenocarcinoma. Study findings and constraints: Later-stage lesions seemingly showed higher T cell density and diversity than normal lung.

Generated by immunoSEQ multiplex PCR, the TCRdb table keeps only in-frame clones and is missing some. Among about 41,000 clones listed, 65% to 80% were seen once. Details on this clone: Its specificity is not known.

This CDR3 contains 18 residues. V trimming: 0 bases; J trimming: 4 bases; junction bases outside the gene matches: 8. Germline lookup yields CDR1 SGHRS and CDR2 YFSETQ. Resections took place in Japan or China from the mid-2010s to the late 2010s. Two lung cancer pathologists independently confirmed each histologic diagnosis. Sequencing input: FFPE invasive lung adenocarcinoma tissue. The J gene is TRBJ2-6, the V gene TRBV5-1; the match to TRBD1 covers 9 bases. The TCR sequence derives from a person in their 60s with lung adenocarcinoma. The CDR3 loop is CASSLATQGARGANVLTF. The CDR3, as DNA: TGCGCCAGCAGCTTGGCCACACAGGGGGCGAGAGGGGCCAACGTCCTGACTTTC. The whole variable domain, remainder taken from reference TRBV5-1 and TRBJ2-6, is KAGVTQTPRYLIKTRGQQVTLSCSPISGHRSVSWYQQTPGQGLQFLFEYFSETQRNKGNFPGRFSGRQFSNSRSEMNVSTLELGDSALYLCASSLATQGARGANVLTFGAGSRLTVL.